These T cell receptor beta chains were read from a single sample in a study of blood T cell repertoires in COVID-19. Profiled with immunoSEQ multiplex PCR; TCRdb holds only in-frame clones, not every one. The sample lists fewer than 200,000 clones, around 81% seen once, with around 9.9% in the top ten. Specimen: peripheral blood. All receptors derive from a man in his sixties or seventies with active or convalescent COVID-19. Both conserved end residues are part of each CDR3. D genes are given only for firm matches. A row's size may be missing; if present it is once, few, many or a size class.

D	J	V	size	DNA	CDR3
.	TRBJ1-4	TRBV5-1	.	TGCGCCAGCAGCTTACAGGGTCCTAATGAAAAACTGTTTTTT	CASSLQGPNEKLFF
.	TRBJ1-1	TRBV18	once	TGTGCCAGCTCACCCGCGGCCTCCGGTGGGACTGAAGCTTTCTTT	CASSPAASGGTEAFF
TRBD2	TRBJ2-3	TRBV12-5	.	TGTGCTAGTGGCTCACTAGCGGGGAACACAGATACGCAGTATTTT	CASGSLAGNTDTQYF
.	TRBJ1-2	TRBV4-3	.	TGCGCCAGCACGACCCTGTGGGGGAGGGGTAGATATGGCTACACCTTC	CASTTLWGRGRYGYTF
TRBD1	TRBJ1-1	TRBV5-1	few	TGCGCCAGCAGCGGCCGGGACAGGGAGAGCACTGAAGCTTTCTTT	CASSGRDRESTEAFF
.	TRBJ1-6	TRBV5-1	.	TGCGCCAGCAGCAAACAGGCTAGGGATAATTCACCCCTCCACTTT	CASSKQARDNSPLHF
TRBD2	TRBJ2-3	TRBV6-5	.	TGTGCCAGCAGTTACTCATATAGCGGGAGCTCAGATACGCAGTATTTT	CASSYSYSGSSDTQYF
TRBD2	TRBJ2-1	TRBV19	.	TGTGCCAGTAGTATCGGGACTAGCGGGAGGGCACGGAATGAGCAGTTCTTC	CASSIGTSGRARNEQFF
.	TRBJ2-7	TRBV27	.	TGTGCCAGCTTCGACAGCTCCTACGAGCAGTACTTC	CASFDSSYEQYF
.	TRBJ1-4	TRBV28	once	TGTGCCAGCAGTTCCCTCGGGGCTAATGAAAAACTGTTTTTT	CASSSLGANEKLFF
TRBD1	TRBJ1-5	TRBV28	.	TGTGCCAGCACGGGGACAGCATTTGCGCCCCAGCATTTT	CASTGTAFAPQHF
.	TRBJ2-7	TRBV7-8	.	TGTGCCAGCAGCTGGACAACCTACGAGCAGTACTTC	CASSWTTYEQYF
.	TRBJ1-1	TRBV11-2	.	TGTGCCAGCAGCTTCCTGAATACAAACACTGAAGCTTTCTTT	CASSFLNTNTEAFF
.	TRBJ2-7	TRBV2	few	TGTGCCAGCACCAACCTTGGGGACAACTACGAGCAGTACTTC	CASTNLGDNYEQYF
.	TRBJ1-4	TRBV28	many	TGTGCCAGCAGTCCGCCTATTGAAAAACTGTTTTTT	CASSPPIEKLFF
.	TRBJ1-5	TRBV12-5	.	TGTGCTAGTGGTTTGAATTCAGGGTACAATCAGCCCCAGCATTTT	CASGLNSGYNQPQHF
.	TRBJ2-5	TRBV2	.	TGTGCCAGCAGAGACAACCAAGAGACCCAGTACTTC	CASRDNQETQYF
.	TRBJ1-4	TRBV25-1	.	TGTGCCAGCAGAGAAGGGGCGAGGCATGAAAAACTGTTTTTT	CASREGARHEKLFF
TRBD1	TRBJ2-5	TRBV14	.	TGTGCCAGCAGCCGGGACAGGGGTTTCCAAGAGACCCAGTACTTC	CASSRDRGFQETQYF
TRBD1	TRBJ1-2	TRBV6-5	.	TGTGCCAGCAGTTATACAGGGGGAACGTTACACTATGGCTACACCTTC	CASSYTGGTLHYGYTF
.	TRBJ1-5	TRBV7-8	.	TGTGCCAGCAGCTTAGAGATGGAGGACAATCAGCCCCAGCATTTT	CASSLEMEDNQPQHF
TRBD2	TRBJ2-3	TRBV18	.	TGTGCCAGCTCACCACTAGCGGGAACGACAGATACGCAGTATTTT	CASSPLAGTTDTQYF
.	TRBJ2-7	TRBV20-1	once	TGCAGTGCTAGTAGTCGCGTCTACGAGCAGTACTTC	CSASSRVYEQYF
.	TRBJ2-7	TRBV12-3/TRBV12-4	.	TGTGCCAGCAGTTTAACCAGGGGTCGCGAGCAGTACTTC	CASSLTRGREQYF
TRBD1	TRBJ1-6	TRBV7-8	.	TGTGCCAGCAGCTTTAGACAGGGGGAAATCATCAATTCACCCCTCCACTTT	CASSFRQGEIINSPLHF
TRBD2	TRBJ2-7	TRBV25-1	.	TGTGCCAGCAGTGGGACCCTCGGGCGGGGGTCCTACGAGCAGTACTTC	CASSGTLGRGSYEQYF
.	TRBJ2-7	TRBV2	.	TGTGCCAGCAGTTCGTACTACGAGCAGTACTTC	CASSSYYEQYF
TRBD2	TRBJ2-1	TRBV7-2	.	TGTGCCAGCAGCCGCCGCGGGGGGAATTACAATGAGCAGTTCTTC	CASSRRGGNYNEQFF
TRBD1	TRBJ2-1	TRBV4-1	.	TGCGCCAGCAGCCAAGCCGACAGGGGGAGGCATGAGCAGTTCTTC	CASSQADRGRHEQFF
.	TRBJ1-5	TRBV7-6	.	TGTGCCAGCAGCACCACCGCCAGTCAGCCCCAGCATTTT	CASSTTASQPQHF
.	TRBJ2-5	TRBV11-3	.	TGTGCCAGCAGCCCTCGAGGGATAGAGACCCAGTACTTC	CASSPRGIETQYF
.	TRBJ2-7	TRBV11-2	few	TGTGCCAGCAGCCCTATGGGGGCCGGGAGGATGGCCTACGAGCAGTACTTC	CASSPMGAGRMAYEQYF
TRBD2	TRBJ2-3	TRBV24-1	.	TGTGCCACCAGTGCCTACCCTAGCGGCAGCACAGATACGCAGTATTTT	CATSAYPSGSTDTQYF